One and the same sample provided the 22 T cell receptor beta chains below, sequenced in a study of molecular identifiers for immune sequencing clone quantification. From the PCR reads, TCRdb called clonotypes with MiXCR, one entry per CDR3 protein. The sample has under 650,000 distinct CDR3 sequences; nearly 20% are singletons. Input material: naive CD8+ T cells from blood, with Jurkat cell RNA spiked in. Subset denoted: FACS-sorted CD8+CD4-CCR7+CD45RA+ naive T cells. Source of these receptors: a human donor in good health. Some libraries in this study had Jurkat cell RNA spiked in.

This clonotype came up many times. The rearrangement links TRBV27 to TRBJ2-6; D possibly corresponds to TRBD1 (5 bases). Looked up from germline, CDR1 is MNHEY and CDR2 is SMNVEV (reference sequence). V was cut by 5 bases and J by 3 bases, with 11 bases left in between. The CDR3 loop spans 15 amino acids. Here the CDR3 reads CASSPQGSGANVLTF. As DNA, the CDR3 is TGTGCCAGCAGTCCCCAGGGAAGTGGGGCCAACGTCCTGACTTTC.

This clonotype was detected many times. This chain joins TRBV28 and TRBJ1-5, with 9 nucleotides matching TRBD1. J was trimmed by 4 bases and V by 5 bases; bases with no gene match: 9. The CDR3 is 16 residues long. CDR1 MDHEN and CDR2 SYDVKM come from the germline V gene. For the CDR3, the DNA is TGTGCCAGCAGTCTCCCCCGGACAGGGGTAAATCAGCCCCAGCATTTT. Translation: CASSLPRTGVNQPQHF.

This clonotype has just one count. Given a much more abundant clone one base away, this may be a read error. The V and J genes are TRBV6-6 and TRBJ2-7, with a weak D call TRBD1 (6 bases). Looked up from germline, CDR1 is MNHNY and CDR2 is SVGAGI (reference sequence). This CDR3 region has 15 residues. V was cut by 7 bases and J by 5 bases, with 21 bases left in between. The CDR3: CASNPGLGRGDEQYF. The DNA for the CDR3 is TGTGCCAGCAACCCAGGGTTGGGCAGGGGCGACGAGCAGTACTTC.

The sample holds many counts of this clonotype. The chain uses TRBV6-6 and TRBJ1-4, with D possibly matching TRBD1 (5 bases). Germline CDR1 is MNHNY and CDR2 is SVGAGI (reference sequence). V was clipped by 6 bases and J by 2 bases, with 16 bases between them. The CDR3 totals 16 residues. The CDR3 reads CASRPNPGATNEKLFF. The CDR3 DNA follows: TGTGCCAGCAGGCCTAACCCCGGGGCCACTAATGAAAAACTGTTTTTT.

This clonotype was seen a handful of times. CDR3 amino acids: CASSTPQTGRWEETQYF. As DNA, the CDR3 is TGTGCCAGCAGCACCCCCCAGACAGGGAGGTGGGAAGAGACCCAGTACTTC. The chain couples TRBV25-1 to TRBJ2-5; D possibly corresponds to TRBD1 (7 bases). V lost 6 bases to trimming and J lost 3 bases, with 23 bases between them. Germline V CDR1 and CDR2: MGHDK, SYGVNS. This CDR3 region has 17 residues.

CDR3 region: CASTCSGRNYEQYF. The CDR3 DNA sequence: TGTGCCAGCACCTGTAGCGGGAGAAACTACGAGCAGTACTTC. V and J are TRBV28 and TRBJ2-7, with TRBD2 matching over 9 bases. The length of the CDR3 is 14 residues. Germline V gene sequence: CDR1 MDHEN, CDR2 SYDVKM. With V trimmed by 7 bases and J by 3 bases, 7 bases remained unmatched.

As concerns this clonotype: A much larger clone is a single base away; this may be a read error. The chain uses TRBV7-9 and TRBJ1-4; D is unclear. Per the germline V gene, CDR1 is SEHNR and CDR2 is FQNEAQ (reference sequence). This CDR3 contains 15 residues. CDR3 sequence reads: CASSLIVGENEKPFF. DNA for the CDR3: TGTGCCAGCAGCCTTATAGTCGGAGAGAATGAAAAACCGTTTTTT.

The table lists this clonotype with a few counts. The chain is built from TRBV5-8 and TRBJ1-5; D not resolved. Germline V gene lookup returns CDR1 SGHTS and CDR2 YDEGEE. The CDR3 contains 14 residues. V was shortened by 2 bases and J by 4 bases, with 10 bases between the two germline ends. The CDR3 spells CASSFRETNQPQHF. CDR3 bases: TGTGCCAGCAGCTTTCGTGAGACTAATCAGCCCCAGCATTTT.

This clonotype was picked up one time. This may be a read error, as it is one base from a much larger clone. This chain uses TRBV7-6 with TRBJ1-1; 11 nucleotides align to TRBD1. CDR3 length: 14 amino acids. Per the germline V gene, CDR1 is SGHVS and CDR2 is FNYEAQ. The DNA for the CDR3 is TGTGTCAGCAGCTCAGGACAGGGGGCAAATGAAGCTTTCTTT. It translates to CVSSSGQGANEAFF.

This clonotype has a handful of counts. This could be a read error, since a much larger clone is one nucleotide away. The chain has TRBV3-1 and TRBJ2-7; the D gene is possibly TRBD1 (6 bases). This CDR3 is built from 13 residues. Germline values: CDR1 LGHDT, CDR2 YNNKEL (reference sequence). The CDR3 nucleotides are TGTGCCGGCAGCCAACCTGAGGGGGACGAGCAGTACTTC. It is translated as CAGSQPEGDEQYF.

This clonotype was detected many times. The chain is built from TRBV6-5 and TRBJ2-1; the match to TRBD1 covers 7 bases. This CDR3 is 14 amino acids long. J was trimmed by 6 bases and V by 2 bases; bases with no gene match: 4. CDR1 is MNHEY, CDR2 SVGAGI, per germline. The CDR3 DNA follows: TGTGCCAGCAGTTACGGGTCAGGGGGCAATGAGCAGTTCTTC. Protein: CASSYGSGGNEQFF.

This clonotype has only a few counts. The chain combines TRBV19 with TRBJ1-2, with D possibly being TRBD1 (5 bases). The V end was cut by 5 bases, the J end by 7 bases, with 11 bases between. The CDR3 loop spans 12 amino acids. Germline values: CDR1 LNHDA, CDR2 SQIVND (reference sequence). The CDR3 nucleotides read TGTGCCAGTAGTCAGGGAGTAGCTGGCTACACCTTC. As protein: CASSQGVAGYTF.

In its sample, this clonotype was seen many times. The V call is TRBV19, the J call TRBJ2-3; TRBD1 might be the D (6 bases). The CDR3 loop spans 15 amino acids. Trimming cost V 7 bases and J 1 base, with 15 bases left between them. The germline CDR1 and CDR2 sequences are LNHDA and SQIVND (reference sequence). In DNA, the CDR3 is TGTGCCAGTACCCAGGGGACAAGAGGCACAGATACGCAGTATTTT. It specifies CASTQGTRGTDTQYF. The whole variable domain, remainder taken from reference TRBV19 and TRBJ2-3, is DGGITQSPKYLFRKEGQNVTLSCEQNLNHDAMYWYRQDPGQGLRLIYYSQIVNDFQKGDIAEGYSVSREKKESFPLTVTSAQKNPTAFYLCASTQGTRGTDTQYFGPGTRLTVL.

This clonotype occurred a few times. This chain uses TRBV4-3 with TRBJ1-4, with D possibly matching TRBD1 (5 bases). CDR1 is LGHNA and CDR2 is YSLEER in the germline V gene. The CDR3 is 14 residues long. With 0 bases removed from V and 8 bases from J, the gap between germline ends came to 10 bases. This chain's CDR3 is CASSQERWGEKLFF. The CDR3 DNA sequence: TGCGCCAGCAGCCAAGAAAGGTGGGGGGAAAAACTGTTTTTT.

This clonotype came up a few times. This chain uses TRBV6-5 with TRBJ2-1, with TRBD2 matching 10 bases. Germline V gives CDR1 MNHEY, CDR2 SVGAGI. V gave up 2 bases and J gave up 2 bases; unmatched junction bases: 6. CDR3 length: 17 amino acids. In DNA, the CDR3 is TGTGCCAGCAGTTACATGATAGCGGGAGGAGCCTACAATGAGCAGTTCTTC. It encodes CASSYMIAGGAYNEQFF.

This clonotype showed up many times. This chain uses TRBV5-4 with TRBJ2-7; D uncertain. CDR3 size: 14 residues. Germline V gene data show CDR1 as SGHNT and CDR2 as YYREEE (reference sequence). The germline V and J ends were trimmed by 0 bases and 0 bases, with 7 bases remaining between them. The CDR3 spells CASSLAHNSYEQYF. In DNA form, the CDR3 reads TGTGCCAGCAGCTTGGCACACAACTCCTACGAGCAGTACTTC.

Notes on this clonotype: This could be a read error, since a much larger clone is one nucleotide away. The chain couples TRBV24-1 to TRBJ2-1; D unresolved. The CDR3 has 12 amino acids. CDR1 and CDR2 from the germline V gene are KGHDR and SFDVKD. Written as DNA, the CDR3 is TGTGCCACCAGTCCTGTCGGCGGTGAGCAGTCCTTC. It yields the protein CATSPVGGEQSF.

This clonotype appeared many times. This sequence joins TRBV9 and TRBJ1-3; D gene ambiguous. Looked up from germline, CDR1 is SGDLS and CDR2 is YYNGEE. This CDR3 region has 14 residues. V dropped 3 bases and J dropped 2 bases, with 9 bases sitting between them. The CDR3 region is CASSEGDTGNTIYF. The CDR3 region has the DNA TGTGCCAGCAGCGAAGGTGACACTGGAAACACCATATATTTT. The complete variable domain, with remaining parts taken from reference TRBV9 and TRBJ1-3, reads DSGVTQTPKHLITATGQRVTLRCSPRSGDLSVYWYQQSLDQGLQFLIQYYNGEERAKGNILERFSAQQFPDLHSELNLSSLELGDSALYFCASSEGDTGNTIYFGEGSWLTVV.

This clonotype was detected ten times or more. The chain links TRBV10-3 to TRBJ1-1; D not certain. The germline V gene encodes CDR1 ENHRY and CDR2 SYGVKD. The CDR3 runs 11 residues. Trimming removed 6 bases from V and 6 bases from J, with 8 bases in between. CDR3 loop: CAISGGPEAFF. CDR3 coding DNA: TGTGCCATCAGCGGAGGCCCTGAAGCTTTCTTT.

Worth noting for this clonotype: A much larger clone sits a single nucleotide away, making a read error possible. This rearrangement joins TRBV7-2 to TRBJ1-2; D is possibly TRBD1 (5 bases). The germline V and J ends were trimmed by 5 bases and 4 bases, with 14 bases remaining between them. The CDR3 spans 14 residues. Looked up from germline, CDR1 is SGHTA and CDR2 is FQGNSA. CDR3 nucleotides: TGTACCAGCAGCCCGATTGGGGGGGGCTATGGCTACACCTTC. Amino acids: CTSSPIGGGYGYTF.

A note on this clonotype: Possible read error: a much larger clone is one base away. The chain recombines TRBV27 with TRBJ2-4, with D unresolved. CDR3 length: 15 amino acids. CDR1 is MNHEY, CDR2 SMNVEV, per germline (reference sequence). The CDR3 loop is CACSFSLQTKNIQYF. The CDR3, as DNA: TGTGCCTGCAGTTTCAGTTTACAGACCAAAAACATTCAGTACTTC.

This clonotype was counted a few times. This rearrangement joins TRBV9 to TRBJ1-4, with TRBD1 matching over 8 bases. The V and J ends lost 3 bases and 6 bases, in that order; junction bases with no gene match: 4. The CDR3 loop spans 14 amino acids. Germline CDR1 reads SGDLS; CDR2 reads YYNGEE. CDR3: CASSGAGGYEKLFF. In DNA, the CDR3 is TGTGCCAGCAGCGGGGCAGGGGGCTATGAAAAACTGTTTTTT.